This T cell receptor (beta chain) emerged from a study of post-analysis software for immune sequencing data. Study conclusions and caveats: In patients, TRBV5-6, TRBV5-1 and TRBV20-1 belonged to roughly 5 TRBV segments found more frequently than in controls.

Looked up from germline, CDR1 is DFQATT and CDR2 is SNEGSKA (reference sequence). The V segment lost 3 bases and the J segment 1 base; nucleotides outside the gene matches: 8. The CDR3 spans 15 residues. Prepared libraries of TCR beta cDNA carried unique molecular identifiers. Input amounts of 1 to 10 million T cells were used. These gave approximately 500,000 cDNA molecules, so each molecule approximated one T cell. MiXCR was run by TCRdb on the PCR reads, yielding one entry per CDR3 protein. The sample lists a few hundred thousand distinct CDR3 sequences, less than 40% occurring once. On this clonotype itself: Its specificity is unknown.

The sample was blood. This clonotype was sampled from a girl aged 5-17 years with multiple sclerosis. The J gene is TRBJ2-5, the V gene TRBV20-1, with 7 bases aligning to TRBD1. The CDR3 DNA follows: TGCAGTGCTAGGAGACCGGGACAGATCCAAGAGACCCAGTACTTC. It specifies CSARRPGQIQETQYF.